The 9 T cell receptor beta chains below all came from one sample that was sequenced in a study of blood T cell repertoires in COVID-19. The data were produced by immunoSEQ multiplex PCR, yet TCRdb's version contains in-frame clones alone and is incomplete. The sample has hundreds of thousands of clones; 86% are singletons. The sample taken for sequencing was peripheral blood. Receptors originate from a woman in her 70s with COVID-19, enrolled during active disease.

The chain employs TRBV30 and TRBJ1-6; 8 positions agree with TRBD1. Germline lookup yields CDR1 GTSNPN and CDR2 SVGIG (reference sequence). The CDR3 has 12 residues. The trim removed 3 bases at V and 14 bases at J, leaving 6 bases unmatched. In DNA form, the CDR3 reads TGTGCCTGGAGCCAAGACAGGGGAACCCTCCACTTT. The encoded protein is CAWSQDRGTLHF.

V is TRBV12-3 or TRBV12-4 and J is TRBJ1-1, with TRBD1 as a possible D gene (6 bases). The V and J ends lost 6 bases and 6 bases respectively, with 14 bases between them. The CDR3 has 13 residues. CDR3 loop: CASRGGGASEAFF. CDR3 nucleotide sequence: TGTGCCAGCAGAGGCGGGGGCGCATCTGAAGCTTTCTTT.

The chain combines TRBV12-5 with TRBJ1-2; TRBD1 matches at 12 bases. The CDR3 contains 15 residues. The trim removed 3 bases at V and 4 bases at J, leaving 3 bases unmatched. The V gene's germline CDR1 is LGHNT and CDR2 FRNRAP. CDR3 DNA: TGTGCTAGTGGTTTAGGGACAGGGGGCGCCTATGGCTACACCTTC. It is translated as CASGLGTGGAYGYTF.

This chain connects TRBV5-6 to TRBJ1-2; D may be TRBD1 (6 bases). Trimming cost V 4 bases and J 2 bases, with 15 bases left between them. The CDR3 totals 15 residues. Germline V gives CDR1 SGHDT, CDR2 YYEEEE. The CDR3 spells CASSEQGISNYGYTF. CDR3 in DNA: TGTGCCAGCAGCGAACAGGGAATCTCAAACTATGGCTACACCTTC.

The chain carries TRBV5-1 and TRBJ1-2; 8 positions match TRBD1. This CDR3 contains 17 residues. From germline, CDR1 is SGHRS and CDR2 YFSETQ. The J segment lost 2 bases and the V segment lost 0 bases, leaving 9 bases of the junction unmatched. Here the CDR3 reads CASSLGDRGRENYGYTF. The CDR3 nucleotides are TGCGCCAGCAGCTTGGGAGACAGGGGAAGGGAAAACTATGGCTACACCTTC.

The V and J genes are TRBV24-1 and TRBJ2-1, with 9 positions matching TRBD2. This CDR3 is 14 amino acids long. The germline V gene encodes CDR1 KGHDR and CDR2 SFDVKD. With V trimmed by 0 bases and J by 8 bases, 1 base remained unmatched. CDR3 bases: TGTGCCACCAGTGATTTGCGACTAGCGGATGAGCAGTTCTTC. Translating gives CATSDLRLADEQFF.

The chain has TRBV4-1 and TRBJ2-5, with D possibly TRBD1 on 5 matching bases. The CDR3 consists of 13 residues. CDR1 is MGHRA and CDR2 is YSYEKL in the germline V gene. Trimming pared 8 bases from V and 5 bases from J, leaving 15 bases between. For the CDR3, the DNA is TGCGCCAGCGGTGACAGTAATTTTGAGACCCAGTACTTC. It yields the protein CASGDSNFETQYF.

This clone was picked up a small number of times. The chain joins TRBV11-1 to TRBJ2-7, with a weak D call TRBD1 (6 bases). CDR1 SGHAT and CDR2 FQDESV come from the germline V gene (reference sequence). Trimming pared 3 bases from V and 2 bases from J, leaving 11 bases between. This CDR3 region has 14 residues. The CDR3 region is CASSFDRTAYEQYF. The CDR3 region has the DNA TGTGCCAGCAGCTTTGACAGGACAGCCTACGAGCAGTACTTC.

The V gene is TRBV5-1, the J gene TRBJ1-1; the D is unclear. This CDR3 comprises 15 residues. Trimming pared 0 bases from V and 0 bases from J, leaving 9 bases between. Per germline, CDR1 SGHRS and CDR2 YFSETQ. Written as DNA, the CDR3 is TGCGCCAGCAGCTTGGCGCCTATCATGAACACTGAAGCTTTCTTT. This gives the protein CASSLAPIMNTEAFF.